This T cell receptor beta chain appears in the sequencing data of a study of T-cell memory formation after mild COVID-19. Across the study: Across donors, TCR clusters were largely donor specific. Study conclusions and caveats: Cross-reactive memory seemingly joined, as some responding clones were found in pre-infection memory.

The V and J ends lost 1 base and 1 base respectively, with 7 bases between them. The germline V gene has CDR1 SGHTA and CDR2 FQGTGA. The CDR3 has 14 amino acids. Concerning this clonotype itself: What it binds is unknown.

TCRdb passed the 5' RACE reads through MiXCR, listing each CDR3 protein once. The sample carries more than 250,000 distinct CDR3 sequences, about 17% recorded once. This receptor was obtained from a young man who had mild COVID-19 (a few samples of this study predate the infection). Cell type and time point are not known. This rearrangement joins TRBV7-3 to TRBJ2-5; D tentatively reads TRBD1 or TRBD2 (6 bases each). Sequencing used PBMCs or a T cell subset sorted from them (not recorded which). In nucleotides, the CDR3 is TGTGCCAGCAGCTTAAGGGGGGCCCAAGAGACCCAGTACTTC. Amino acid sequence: CASSLRGAQETQYF. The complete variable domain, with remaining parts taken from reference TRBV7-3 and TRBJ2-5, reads GAGVSQTPSNKVTEKGKYVELRCDPISGHTALYWYRQSLGQGPEFLIYFQGTGAADDSGLPNDRFFAVRPEGSVSTLKIQRTERGDSAVYLCASSLRGAQETQYFGPGTRLLVL.